Listed below are T cell receptor beta chains from one sample, sequenced in a study of blood T cell repertoires in COVID-19. Using immunoSEQ multiplex PCR, the repertoire was profiled, and TCRdb retains in-frame clones only, with some absent. The sample has roughly 300,000 clones, roughly 86% seen once. Sequencing used peripheral blood. The receptors come from a man between 18 and 35 years old with active or convalescent COVID-19. Each CDR3 is given with its conserved first and last residue. A D gene is named only where the DNA matches it firmly. Clone size is stated in some rows and not others, as once, few, many or a class when expanded.

D	length	size	J	V	DNA	CDR3
NA	15	NA	TRBJ1-1	TRBV6-5	TGTGCCAGCAGTTATGTCGTTATGTTGGGCGCTGAAGCTTTCTTT	CASSYVVMLGAEAFF
NA	12	NA	TRBJ1-5	TRBV6-5	TGTGCCAGCAGCTCCCCCGATCAGCCCCAGCATTTT	CASSSPDQPQHF
TRBD1	13	NA	TRBJ2-3	TRBV7-3	TGTGCCAGCAGTCAGGGGGCAGTAGATACGCAGTATTTT	CASSQGAVDTQYF
NA	14	NA	TRBJ2-3	TRBV5-1	TGCGCCAGCAGCGACGAGGGAGACACAGATACGCAGTATTTT	CASSDEGDTDTQYF
NA	17	NA	TRBJ1-2	TRBV18	TGTGCCAGCTCACCATCGATCCAGGGCATAGCTAACTATGGCTACACCTTC	CASSPSIQGIANYGYTF
NA	14	NA	TRBJ1-1	TRBV9	TGTGCCAGCAGCGTAGAAGGGGGGGCGACTGAAGCTTTCTTT	CASSVEGGATEAFF
NA	15	NA	TRBJ1-4	TRBV18	TGTGCCAGCTCACCACTCCGCCAGGGTGGCGAAAAACTGTTTTTT	CASSPLRQGGEKLFF
NA	14	NA	TRBJ2-3	TRBV29-1	TGCAGCGTTGAAAGCGAGTATAGCACAGATACGCAGTATTTT	CSVESEYSTDTQYF
NA	11	NA	TRBJ1-1	TRBV15	TGTGCCACCAGCACGAACTTTAAGACTTTCTTT	CATSTNFKTFF
NA	16	NA	TRBJ1-2	TRBV6-5	TGTGCCAGCAGTTACTCGGGAGGGAACACTAACTATGGCTACACCTTC	CASSYSGGNTNYGYTF
NA	19	once	TRBJ1-3	TRBV5-8	TGTGCCAGCAGCTTGCATATAAGACGGGGGAATAGAGTGGGAAACACCATATATTTT	CASSLHIRRGNRVGNTIYF